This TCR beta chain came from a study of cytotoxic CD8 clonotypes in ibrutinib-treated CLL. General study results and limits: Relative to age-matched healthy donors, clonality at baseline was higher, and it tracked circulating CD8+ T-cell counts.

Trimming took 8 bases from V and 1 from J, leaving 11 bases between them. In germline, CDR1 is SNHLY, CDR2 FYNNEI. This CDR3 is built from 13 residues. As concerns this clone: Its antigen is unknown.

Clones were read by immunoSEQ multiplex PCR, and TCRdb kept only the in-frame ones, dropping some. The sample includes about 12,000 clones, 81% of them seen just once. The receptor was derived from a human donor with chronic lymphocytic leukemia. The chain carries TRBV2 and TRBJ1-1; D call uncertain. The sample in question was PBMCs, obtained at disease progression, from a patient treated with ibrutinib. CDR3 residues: CASWDTWNTEAFF. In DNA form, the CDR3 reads TGTGCCAGCTGGGATACCTGGAACACTGAAGCTTTCTTT.